One and the same sample provided the 13 T cell receptor beta chains below, sequenced in a study of blood T cell repertoires in COVID-19. Generated by immunoSEQ multiplex PCR, the TCRdb table keeps only in-frame clones and is missing some. Of about 140,000 clones listed, more than 75% were seen once; the top ten hold under 6.5%. Sequenced input: peripheral blood. These TCRs come from a human donor in a cohort sampled during active COVID-19.

The rearrangement links TRBV7-2 to TRBJ2-7; 8 bases fit TRBD1. Germline CDR1 reads SGHTA; CDR2 reads FQGNSA. The CDR3 spans 14 residues. V shed 5 bases and J 4 bases; nucleotides not matched to a gene: 7. CDR3 sequence: CASSGQGALYEQYF. The CDR3 region has the DNA TGTGCCAGCAGCGGGCAGGGGGCACTTTACGAGCAGTACTTC.

The chain combines TRBV27 with TRBJ2-1; 10 bases match TRBD2. The V and J ends lost 5 bases and 7 bases, in that order; junction bases with no gene match: 11. The germline V gene has CDR1 MNHEY and CDR2 SMNVEV (reference sequence). This CDR3 has 16 residues. The CDR3 coding sequence is TGTGCCAGCAGTCCTACGAGCGGGAGGGCCACAAATGAGCAGTTCTTC. Amino acids: CASSPTSGRATNEQFF.

J is TRBJ1-6 and V is TRBV7-9; the match to TRBD1 covers 7 bases. Germline V gives CDR1 SEHNR, CDR2 FQNEAQ (reference sequence). The trim removed 4 bases at V and 5 bases at J, leaving 2 bases unmatched. The CDR3 covers 14 residues. The CDR3 reads CASSSTGHNSPLHF. Here the CDR3 DNA reads TGTGCCAGCAGCTCGACAGGGCATAATTCACCCCTCCACTTT.

This chain joins TRBV27 and TRBJ2-1; the D gene is possibly TRBD2 (5 bases). The ends were cut back, 2 bases at V and 5 bases at J, with 16 bases in the middle. The V gene's germline CDR1 is MNHEY and CDR2 SMNVEV (reference sequence). The CDR3 loop spans 16 amino acids. The DNA of the CDR3 is TGTGCCAGCAGTTTAATACTCCGACGGACTCACAATGAGCAGTTCTTC. This gives the protein CASSLILRRTHNEQFF.

V usage is TRBV5-6 and J usage is TRBJ2-7; D gene unclear. V was shortened by 0 bases and J by 0 bases, with 22 bases between the two germline ends. CDR3 length: 19 residues. CDR1 SGHDT and CDR2 YYEEEE come from the germline V gene. DNA for the CDR3: TGTGCCAGCAGCTTGGAATCTACGCGTGCCAGGTTTGGCTCCTACGAGCAGTACTTC. Translated: CASSLESTRARFGSYEQYF.

The chain combines TRBV7-9 with TRBJ2-2; D possibly corresponds to TRBD2 (6 bases). CDR1 is SEHNR and CDR2 is FQNEAQ in the germline V gene (reference sequence). V was trimmed by 3 bases and J by 7 bases, leaving 21 bases between them. CDR3 length: 17 amino acids. CDR3 in amino acids: CASSLQSLRDTGGELFF. The CDR3 DNA sequence: TGTGCCAGCAGCTTGCAGTCTCTGCGGGATACGGGCGGGGAGCTGTTTTTT.

The J gene is TRBJ1-1, the V gene TRBV6-5; 7 bases map to TRBD1. The ends lost 7 bases at V and 6 bases at J; junction bases unmatched: 8. Germline V CDR1 and CDR2: MNHEY, SVGAGI. CDR3 size: 13 residues. CDR3 nucleotide sequence: TGTGCCAGCACCAGAGGACAGGTCTCTGAAGCTTTCTTT. As protein: CASTRGQVSEAFF.

This clone has a single count. The J gene is TRBJ2-7, the V gene TRBV7-6; 8 bases fit TRBD1. Trimming cost V 1 base and J 2 bases; bases outside gene matches: 1. Germline assignment: CDR1 SGHVS and CDR2 FNYEAQ. This CDR3 comprises 14 residues. In DNA form, the CDR3 reads TGTGCCAGCAGCTTAGTACAGGGGGCCTACGAGCAGTACTTC. Its translation: CASSLVQGAYEQYF.

The chain joins TRBV9 to TRBJ2-2; the match to TRBD2 covers 11 bases. V lost 4 bases, J lost 5 bases, and 19 bases stayed unmatched. Germline lookup yields CDR1 SGDLS and CDR2 YYNGEE. The CDR3 length is 20 residues. CDR3 in DNA: TGTGCCAGCAGCCCTATTAGCGGGAGGGCCACCCTTTTGAAAACCGGGGAGCTGTTTTTT. Its translation: CASSPISGRATLLKTGELFF.

This clone appeared once. The V call is TRBV6-6, the J call TRBJ2-7; maybe TRBD2 (6 bases). CDR3 length: 15 residues. Looked up from germline, CDR1 is MNHNY and CDR2 is SVGAGI (reference sequence). V lost 7 bases and J 2 bases, leaving 18 bases between the germline ends. CDR3 in amino acids: CASTKSGGTAYEQYF. CDR3 coding DNA: TGTGCCAGCACCAAGTCTGGGGGGACGGCCTACGAGCAGTACTTC.

This chain uses TRBV5-1 with TRBJ1-1, with 7 bases aligning to TRBD1. J lost 1 base, V lost 7 bases, and 4 bases had no gene match. Germline CDR1 SGHRS, CDR2 YFSETQ. The CDR3 length is 13 residues. The CDR3: CASGRTGNTEAFF. CDR3 DNA: TGCGCCAGCGGCCGGACAGGGAACACTGAAGCTTTCTTT. Supplemented by reference TRBV5-1 and TRBJ1-1, the full variable domain reads KAGVTQTPRYLIKTRGQQVTLSCSPISGHRSVSWYQQTPGQGLQFLFEYFSETQRNKGNFPGRFSGRQFSNSRSEMNVSTLELGDSALYLCASGRTGNTEAFFGQGTRLTVV.

The V call is TRBV7-9, the J call TRBJ1-6; TRBD1 matches 8 bases. V dropped 5 bases and J dropped 7; count of bases not matched to a gene: 4. Germline values: CDR1 SEHNR, CDR2 FQNEAQ (reference sequence). This CDR3 is 14 amino acids long. CDR3 loop: CASSRTGPNSPLHF. CDR3 nucleotide sequence: TGTGCCAGCAGCCGGACAGGGCCCAATTCACCCCTCCACTTT. Complete variable domain (other parts from reference TRBV7-9 and TRBJ1-6): DTGVSQNPRHKITKRGQNVTFRCDPISEHNRLYWYRQTLGQGPEFLTYFQNEAQLEKSRLLSDRFSAERPKGSFSTLEIQRTEQGDSAMYLCASSRTGPNSPLHFGNGTRLTVT.

The chain joins TRBV28 to TRBJ2-6; tentative D call: TRBD2 (6 bases). V was cut by 3 bases and J by 0 bases, with 21 bases left in between. The germline V gene has CDR1 MDHEN and CDR2 SYDVKM. CDR3 length: 20 amino acids. This CDR3 reads CASSLENPGRERSGANVLTF. CDR3 in DNA: TGTGCCAGCAGTTTGGAGAACCCCGGGAGAGAGCGCTCTGGGGCCAACGTCCTGACTTTC.